These 25 T cell receptor beta chains share one sample of origin, sequenced in a study of identical twins. From the 5' RACE reads, TCRdb called clonotypes with MiXCR, one entry per CDR3 protein. In the table there are a few hundred thousand distinct CDR3 sequences, over 9.5% of which are singletons. This sample was also put to use in a study of yellow fever vaccine responses in identical twins.

Sequencing was done on a sample of memory (CD45RO+) T cells sorted from blood. These receptors were taken from a woman in her late teens or twenties in good health.

The chain couples TRBV19 to TRBJ2-7, with TRBD2 matching over 12 bases. Unmatched junction bases numbered 10, after V lost 8 bases and J lost 2 bases. The V gene's germline CDR1 is LNHDA and CDR2 SQIVND (reference sequence). The CDR3 covers 16 residues. The DNA for the CDR3 is TGTGCCAGTGGAAGACTAGCGGGAGTGGCTCCCTACGAGCAGTACTTC. Translation: CASGRLAGVAPYEQYF.

This clonotype was seen a handful of times. Here the CDR3 reads CAWSGQGFPTGANVLTF. The CDR3 DNA follows: TGTGCCTGGTCCGGGCAGGGATTTCCGACTGGGGCCAACGTCCTGACTTTC. The chain recombines TRBV30 with TRBJ2-6; weak D call: TRBD1 (5 bases). The CDR3 has 17 amino acids. V was trimmed by 5 bases and J by 2 bases, leaving 19 bases between them. The germline V gene encodes CDR1 GTSNPN and CDR2 SVGIG (reference sequence).

The CDR3, as DNA: TGTGCCAGTAGTATGGACCCAGCCGGCTCCTACAATGAGCAGTTCTTC. Its protein product is CASSMDPAGSYNEQFF. The chain is built from TRBV19 and TRBJ2-1; no definite D call. V was cut by 3 bases and J by 0 bases, with 12 bases left in between. CDR3 length: 16 amino acids. Looked up from germline, CDR1 is LNHDA and CDR2 is SQIVND (reference sequence).

This clonotype was seen only a few times. This chain connects TRBV30 to TRBJ2-3; D might be TRBD1 (6 bases). Per the germline V gene, CDR1 is GTSNPN and CDR2 is SVGIG (reference sequence). Deletions cut 6 bases from V and 1 base from J, with 14 bases between. This CDR3 comprises 14 residues. DNA for the CDR3: TGTGCCTGTAAACAGGGCCCGGGCACAGATACGCAGTATTTT. Amino acids: CACKQGPGTDTQYF.

This clonotype was observed at least ten times. The chain is built from TRBV5-1 and TRBJ2-1, with TRBD2 matching 7 bases. J gave up 6 bases and V 0 bases, and 6 bases lay outside the gene matches. The CDR3 runs 15 residues. Germline CDR1 reads SGHRS; CDR2 reads YFSETQ. CDR3 sequence (DNA): TGCGCCAGCAGCTTGGTTTCCAGGGAGGGCAATGAGCAGTTCTTC. Protein product: CASSLVSREGNEQFF.

The sample holds a few counts of this clonotype. The genes are TRBV30 and TRBJ2-7; 8 bases align to TRBD1. Germline trimming cut 2 bases from V and 6 bases from J; bases unmatched to any gene: 9. The CDR3 consists of 14 residues. Germline V gene lookup returns CDR1 GTSNPN and CDR2 SVGIG (reference sequence). The DNA of the CDR3 is TGTGCCTGGAGTTTAGGACAGGGATCCCGCGAGCAGTACTTC. Translated, it gives CAWSLGQGSREQYF.

This clonotype was counted a few times. CDR3 coding DNA: TGTGCCAGCAGCTGGGGACAGGCACGGGACGAGCAGTACTTC. As protein: CASSWGQARDEQYF. V is TRBV7-2 and J is TRBJ2-7, with 8 bases matching TRBD1. With V trimmed by 4 bases and J by 5 bases, 7 bases remained unmatched. There are 14 residues in the CDR3. Germline values: CDR1 SGHTA, CDR2 FQGNSA.

The V call is TRBV12-3 or TRBV12-4, the J call TRBJ2-4; D might be TRBD2 (5 bases). CDR3 length: 17 residues. The CDR3 DNA reads as TGTACCTTCTGTTTTTTGTCAAGCGGCCTAGCCAAAAACATTCAGTACTTC. Its protein is CTFCFLSSGLAKNIQYF.

This clonotype was seen a few times. The chain recombines TRBV2 with TRBJ2-1, with 13 bases aligning to TRBD2. Trimming took 8 bases from V and 1 from J; bases not matched to a gene: 11. The germline gives CDR1 SNHLY, CDR2 FYNNEI. CDR3 size: 18 residues. The CDR3 DNA reads TGTGCCAGCGCCCCGGGACTAGCGGGGACAACTTCCTACAATGAGCAGTTCTTC. This encodes CASAPGLAGTTSYNEQFF.

The rearrangement links TRBV3-1 to TRBJ2-1; D possibly matches TRBD1 or TRBD2 (5 bases each). Germline-derived CDR1 and CDR2 are LGHDT and YNNKEL (reference sequence). V lost 1 base, J lost 6 bases, and 10 bases lay in between. The CDR3 has 14 amino acids. In nucleotides, the CDR3 is TGTGCCAGCAGCCAAGTATGGGGGAGCAATGAGCAGTTCTTC. Amino acids: CASSQVWGSNEQFF.

A note on this clonotype: An end of the junction does not agree with germline; a read error may underlie this. This chain joins TRBV4-2 and TRBJ2-1; D not resolved. From germline, CDR1 is LGHNA and CDR2 YNFKEQ. The CDR3 is 15 amino acids. CDR3 sequence: CASSQGGILENELFF. The CDR3 DNA reads as TGTGCCAGCAGCCAAGGTGGGATACTTGAGAATGAGCTGTTCTTC.

V usage is TRBV2 and J usage is TRBJ2-5; tentative D call: TRBD1 (6 bases). Germline V gene lookup returns CDR1 SNHLY and CDR2 FYNNEI. The CDR3 sequence is 13 residues long. Trimming took 3 bases from V and 7 from J, leaving 12 bases between them. This CDR3 is CASSESGAGTQYF. CDR3 bases: TGTGCCAGCAGTGAGTCAGGGGCCGGGACCCAGTACTTC.

In this sample, this clonotype turned up a few times. The genes are TRBV11-2 and TRBJ2-7, with D perhaps matching TRBD2 (6 bases). CDR1 SGHAT and CDR2 FQNNGV come from the germline V gene. This CDR3 region has 15 residues. V dropped 5 bases and J dropped 6 bases, with 20 bases sitting between them. Written as DNA, the CDR3 is TGTGCCAGCAGCCCCCAGTTGGGATTAGCGGTCGAGCAGTACTTC. This encodes CASSPQLGLAVEQYF.

This clonotype was counted many times. This may stem from a read error, because a much larger clone lies one nucleotide away. This chain uses TRBV7-9 with TRBJ1-1; D gene uncertain. The V gene lost 3 bases and the J gene lost 0 bases, with 5 bases spanning the gap. Per the germline V gene, CDR1 is SEHNR and CDR2 is FQNEAQ (reference sequence). The CDR3 sequence is 13 residues long. The CDR3 DNA follows: TGTGCCAGCAGCTTCTTGGTGAACACTGAAGCTTTCTTT. It encodes CASSFLVNTEAFF.

This clonotype has a handful of counts. The chain joins TRBV27 to TRBJ2-2, with 8 nucleotides matching TRBD2. The CDR3 length is 17 residues. V lost 7 bases to trimming and J lost 5 bases; unmatched junction nucleotides: 15. CDR1 MNHEY and CDR2 SMNVEV come from the germline V gene (reference sequence). DNA of the CDR3: TGTGCCAGCACCCGACGGCGTAGCGGGGTCATTACCGGGGAGCTGTTTTTT. This sequence encodes CASTRRRSGVITGELFF.

This clonotype was counted a few times. This chain connects TRBV19 to TRBJ1-4; 9 positions match TRBD1. V dropped 5 bases and J dropped 2; count of bases not matched to a gene: 6. The CDR3 is 16 amino acids. Germline V gene lookup returns CDR1 LNHDA and CDR2 SQIVND (reference sequence). The CDR3 here is CASSETGGTTNEKLFF. The CDR3 nucleotides are TGTGCCAGTAGTGAGACAGGGGGAACGACTAATGAAAAACTGTTTTTT.

This clonotype has just a few counts. The V and J genes are TRBV4-1 and TRBJ2-3; D ambiguous. The CDR3 spans 16 residues. Deletions cut 0 bases from V and 0 bases from J, with 10 bases between. Germline V gives CDR1 MGHRA, CDR2 YSYEKL. In DNA form, the CDR3 reads TGCGCCAGCAGCCAAGAATGGGCAGCTAGCACAGATACGCAGTATTTT. Translation gives CASSQEWAASTDTQYF.

In this sample, this clonotype turned up many times. This CDR3 is CASSSQIRGSADTQYF. The CDR3 DNA sequence: TGTGCCAGCAGCTCACAGATCAGGGGTTCCGCAGATACGCAGTATTTT. The chain employs TRBV7-2 and TRBJ2-3; D is possibly TRBD1 (6 bases). Trimming removed 4 bases from V and 4 bases from J, with 18 bases in between. CDR1 SGHTA and CDR2 FQGNSA come from the germline V gene. The CDR3 is 16 amino acids.

This clonotype appeared many times. In nucleotides, the CDR3 is TGCGCCAGCAGCCCGGGGGGTGGATGGGCAGAGAATGAGCAGTTCTTC. The encoded protein is CASSPGGGWAENEQFF. This rearrangement joins TRBV5-1 to TRBJ2-1; 7 nucleotides line up with TRBD2. The CDR3 length is 16 residues. The junction had 14 bases not matched to a gene; V was cut back by 4 bases and J by 7 bases. Germline values: CDR1 SGHRS, CDR2 YFSETQ.

This clonotype was seen ten or more times. The chain joins TRBV16 to TRBJ2-5; the D gene could be TRBD1 or TRBD2 (5 bases each). V gave up 4 bases and J gave up 2 bases, with 8 bases separating them. The CDR3 has 13 amino acids. CDR1 is KGHSY, CDR2 FQNENV, per germline. This CDR3 is CASSRGRQETQYF. CDR3 coding DNA: TGTGCCAGCAGCCGGGGACGGCAAGAGACCCAGTACTTC.

In its sample, this clonotype was seen many times. The chain employs TRBV11-2 and TRBJ2-7, with 7 bases identical to TRBD1. From germline, CDR1 is SGHAT and CDR2 FQNNGV. J lost 5 bases, V lost 5 bases, and 12 bases had no gene match. This CDR3 contains 15 residues. CDR3 bases: TGTGCCAGCAGCCTCCTTCGGACAGGCTACCACGAGCAGTACTTC. Encoded protein: CASSLLRTGYHEQYF.

This clonotype was counted many times. The chain combines TRBV29-1 with TRBJ1-1; weak D call: TRBD1 (5 bases). The CDR3 length is 12 residues. Trimming took 3 bases from V and 7 from J, leaving 12 bases between them. CDR1 SQVTM and CDR2 ANQGSEA come from the germline V gene. The chain's CDR3 is CSVDGLGDEAFF. The CDR3 DNA reads TGCAGCGTTGACGGATTGGGGGATGAAGCTTTCTTT.

This clonotype was seen many times. The V call is TRBV6-2 or TRBV6-3, the J call TRBJ2-1; D is unresolved. The CDR3 is 12 amino acids. Trimming removed 4 bases at V and 6 bases at J, with 7 bases between. The V gene's germline CDR1 is MNHEY and CDR2 SVGEGT. The DNA of the CDR3 is TGTGCCAGCAGTTTCACTCCCAATGAGCAGTTCTTC. This codes for CASSFTPNEQFF.

This clonotype was counted many times. The chain combines TRBV7-2 with TRBJ2-7, with 13 bases lining up with TRBD2. The ends lost 9 bases at V and 1 base at J; junction bases unmatched: 12. This CDR3 is built from 17 residues. CDR1 SGHTA and CDR2 FQGNSA come from the germline V gene. CDR3 region: CASTLETSGRRSYEQYF. Here the CDR3 DNA reads TGTGCCAGTACCCTGGAGACTAGCGGGAGGCGTTCCTACGAGCAGTACTTC.

V is TRBV18 and J is TRBJ1-2; D is uncertain. This CDR3 is 15 amino acids long. V shed 3 bases and J shed 2 bases, with 13 bases lying between them. Germline V gene lookup returns CDR1 KGHSH and CDR2 LQKENI. The CDR3 here is CASSPSGSANYGYTF. The CDR3 DNA reads TGTGCCAGCTCACCTTCTGGCTCTGCCAACTATGGCTACACCTTC.